This T cell receptor (beta chain) was obtained from a study of T cell responses to AZD1222 COVID-19 vaccine. Study-level results: Sampling captured repertoires only after the peak T cell response.

The V and J ends lost 5 bases and 2 bases, in that order; junction bases with no gene match: 5. The CDR3 totals 15 residues. Germline loops: CDR1 MNHEY, CDR2 SVGAGI. As concerns this clone: As yet, its antigen is unknown.

The study pooled second doses at about 4 or about 12 weeks. The assay was immunoSEQ multiplex PCR, and TCRdb's table has in-frame clones only and misses some. The repertoire holds 50,000 to 70,000 clones, with roughly 90% as singletons. The specimen was peripheral blood, collected 28 days after the second AZD1222 dose. This clonotype originated in an adult who received the AZD1222 COVID-19 vaccine. The chain is built from TRBV6-5 and TRBJ2-1; 8 bases match TRBD1. CDR3 loop: CASSRQGSAYNEQFF. DNA of the CDR3: TGTGCCAGCAGTCGACAGGGGTCTGCCTACAATGAGCAGTTCTTC.